The entry below gives a single TCR beta chain sequence along with its context. Its antigen is currently unknown. Sequencing targeted TCR beta in T cells from blood (CD8+ and CD4+). FACS was used to enrich TEMRA cells, whereas the CD8+ and CD4+ T cells were obtained by negative isolation. This record comes from a study of CD8 T cells in Susac syndrome. Findings and caveats of the study: As the study acknowledged, the number of individuals who were part of its TCR sequencing and HLA analysis was relatively small.

Random hexamers were used to reverse transcribe 0.5 to 1 ug of RNA. The amplification used immunoSEQ multiplex PCR on TCR beta CDR3; it spanned 54 Vbeta and 13 Jbeta. TCRdb re-derived calls from the immunoSEQ multiplex PCR reads in MiXCR, one entry per CDR3 protein. The data contain roughly 200,000 distinct CDR3 sequences, around 95% of them singletons. Germline assignment: CDR1 MNHNS and CDR2 SASEGT. V was pared by 0 bases and J by 10 bases, with 13 bases between. This CDR3 comprises 15 residues. The chain couples TRBV6-1 to TRBJ1-6, with a weak D call TRBD1 (6 bases). The source of this sequence is a human donor with multiple sclerosis. The sequencing sample was made of CD4+ T cells from PBMCs. The CDR3 DNA sequence: TGTGCCAGCAGTGAAGCCTCGGACAGAGGCTCACCCCTCCACTTT. Translation: CASSEASDRGSPLHF.